This T cell receptor (beta chain) comes out of a study of human T cells and chemical hapten exposure. Study as a whole: Slight volume differences across pooled libraries mainly accounted for varying per-sample TCR yields. Broader study findings: There was no change with DPC sensitization in TCRs above 1 in 1000 frequency.

About this clonotype itself: The antigen remains undetermined.

In germline, CDR1 is SNHLY, CDR2 FYNNEI. V lost 4 bases, J lost 1 base, and 11 bases lay in between. The CDR3 sequence is 15 residues long. Single cDNA molecules in the library carried unique molecular identifiers attached during preparation. Authors' processing steps: A per-sample median of roughly 96,000 TCRs was observed, with counts ranging from roughly 23,224 to 750,000. Each CDR3 protein gets one entry after TCRdb re-called the RACE reads with MiXCR. TCRdb, not the original authors, processed these V and J calls. The sample carries tens of thousands of distinct CDR3 sequences, around 3.6% recorded once. Time point reported: healthy volunteer bleed at 6 weeks. Extraction of total RNA was performed on unfractionated whole blood.

Sequencing input: whole blood. The rearrangement uses TRBV2 and TRBJ1-5, with D unclear. The receptor was isolated from a human donor in good health. Some clones in this sample may be carry-over from other donors' samples. The CDR3 region has the DNA TGTGCCAGCAGTGGAGTTTCGGGGAGCAATCAGCCCCAGCATTTT. As protein: CASSGVSGSNQPQHF.